The clone carrying this T cell receptor beta chain has ten or more counts. The data were taken from a study of regulatory T cells in long-lasting Graves disease. Deletions cut 6 bases from V and 7 bases from J, with 16 bases between. The CDR3 spans 13 residues. Germline lookup yields CDR1 SEHNR and CDR2 FQNEAQ (reference sequence). For TCR beta, libraries came from iRepertoire HTBI primers and Arm-PCR of CDR3 regions. TCRdb analysed the multiplex PCR reads with MiXCR anew, one entry per CDR3 protein. The sample yields approximately 460,000 distinct CDR3 sequences, about 15% seen once. The time point is: newly diagnosed GD, antithyroid drugs for less than 3 months. TCR sequences were obtained from RNA taken from PBMCs. The same data also went into a second study, on T cells in Graves' hyperthyroidism and ophthalmopathy.

V is TRBV7-9 and J is TRBJ2-7; the D gene could be TRBD1 or TRBD2 (5 bases each). The sample here was peripheral blood mononuclear cells (PBMCs), taken at new diagnosis, from a patient treated with antithyroid drugs. This sequence originates from a woman between 25 and 40 years old with Graves disease. In nucleotides, the CDR3 is TGTGCCAGCAGATACGAGGGGTTAGGGGAGCAGTACTTC. Its protein is CASRYEGLGEQYF.